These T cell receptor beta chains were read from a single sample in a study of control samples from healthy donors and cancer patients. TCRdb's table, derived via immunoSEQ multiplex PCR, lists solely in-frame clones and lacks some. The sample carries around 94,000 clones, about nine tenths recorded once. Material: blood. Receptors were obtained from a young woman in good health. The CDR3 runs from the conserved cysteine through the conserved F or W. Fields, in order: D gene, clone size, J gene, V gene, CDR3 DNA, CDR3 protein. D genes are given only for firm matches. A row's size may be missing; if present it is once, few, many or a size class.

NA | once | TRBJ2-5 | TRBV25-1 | TGTGCCAGCAGTAGGGGAACTTTAGCTTCTAAGGAGACCCAGTACTTC | CASSRGTLASKETQYF
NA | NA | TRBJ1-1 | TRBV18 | TGTGCCAGCTCACCGAATGTACCCCGGGGAAACACTGAAGCTTTCTTT | CASSPNVPRGNTEAFF
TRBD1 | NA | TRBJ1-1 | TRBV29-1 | TGCAGCGTTGAGGTCGGCAGGGGGCACACTGAAGCTTTCTTT | CSVEVGRGHTEAFF
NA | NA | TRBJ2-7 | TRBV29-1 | TGCAGCGTTGAATTGCTCGGAGGGGGCGAGCAGTACTTC | CSVELLGGGEQYF
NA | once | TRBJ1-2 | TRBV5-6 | TGTGCCAGCAGCTTGGTGAGCAGGGGCTATGGCTACACCTTC | CASSLVSRGYGYTF
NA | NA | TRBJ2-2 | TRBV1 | TGCACCAGCAGTCGCCCTTTACTTCCGGCCGAGACAAGTACCTTAGCGAACACCGGGGAGCTGTTTTTT | CTSSRPLLPAETSTLANTGELFF
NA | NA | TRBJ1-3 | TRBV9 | TGTGCCAGCAGCGCTCGTGAGGGGCCGGGAAACACCATATATTTT | CASSAREGPGNTIYF
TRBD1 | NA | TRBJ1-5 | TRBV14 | TGTGCCAGCAGCCTACAGGGGAGGCGTCAGCCCCAGCATTTT | CASSLQGRRQPQHF
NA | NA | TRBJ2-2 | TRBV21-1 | TGTGCCAGCACGAGGGGGGGCCCGAAGCTTTTT | CASTRGGPKLF
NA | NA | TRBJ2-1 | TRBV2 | TGTGCCAGCAGTGGGTGGCTCCCCGCCTACAATGAGCAGTTCTTC | CASSGWLPAYNEQFF
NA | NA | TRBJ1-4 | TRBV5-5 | TGTGCCAGCAGCTTCGGTCCTAGGGATAATGAAAAACTGTTTTTT | CASSFGPRDNEKLFF
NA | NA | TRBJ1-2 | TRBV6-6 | TGTGCCAGCAGTTACTCTTGGCAGCGTGGCTACACCTTC | CASSYSWQRGYTF